Each of the 23 T cell receptor beta chains below was sequenced from the same sample in a study of blood T cells in healthy people across ages. Then a second PCR, running roughly 7 to 11 cycles, was carried out with a sample-barcoded 5' primer and a J-beta primer mix. TCRdb re-called the 5' RACE reads with MiXCR, one entry per CDR3 protein. The sample records about 1.4 million distinct CDR3 sequences, approximately 59% being singletons. What was sequenced was blood. These receptors came from a man aged 18 to 29 in good health.

The chain combines TRBV6-2 or TRBV6-3 with TRBJ1-2, with 8 positions matching TRBD1. The CDR3 has 16 amino acids. With 7 bases clipped from V and 8 bases from J, the junction kept 18 bases outside the gene matches. Germline V lookup: CDR1 MNHEY, CDR2 SVGEGT. Here the CDR3 reads CASIQDRGFPSRGYTF. CDR3 in DNA: TGTGCCAGCATCCAAGACAGGGGATTCCCCTCTCGAGGCTACACCTTC.

V usage is TRBV4-1 and J usage is TRBJ1-1; unclear D gene. CDR3 length equals 15 residues. Trimming took 0 bases from V and 7 from J, leaving 15 bases between them. CDR1 is MGHRA, CDR2 YSYEKL, per germline. CDR3 in DNA: TGCGCCAGCAGCCAAGAAGAACGAAGGGCACATGAAGCTTTCTTT. Protein product: CASSQEERRAHEAFF.

This clonotype showed up many times. This may be a read error: a much more frequent sequence differs by one nucleotide. The chain uses TRBV29-1 and TRBJ2-1; D is unclear. V lost 3 bases and J 4 bases, leaving 10 bases between the germline ends. This CDR3 region has 13 residues. CDR1 is SQVTM and CDR2 is ANQGSEA in the germline V gene. CDR3 nucleotides: TGCAGCGTTGAGAGTGGTCCATACAATGAGCAGTTCTTC. Translation gives CSVESGPYNEQFF.

DNA for the CDR3: TGTGCCAGCAGTTTAGGTTCCGGGGCTAGCACAGATACGCAGTATTTT. It is translated as CASSLGSGASTDTQYF. The V gene is TRBV12-3 or TRBV12-4, the J gene TRBJ2-3; D might be TRBD1 or TRBD2, each matching 5 bases. CDR3 length: 16 amino acids. V lost 1 base, J lost 0 bases, and 11 bases lay in between.

This clonotype was recorded a few times. The chain uses TRBV4-1 and TRBJ2-6, with D possibly matching TRBD1 (6 bases). This CDR3 has 14 amino acids. Germline V gives CDR1 MGHRA, CDR2 YSYEKL. Between the trimmed V and J ends, which lost 0 bases and 13 bases, there was a span of 13 bases. The CDR3 region is CASSQEGGVVVLTF. CDR3 nucleotide sequence: TGCGCCAGCAGCCAAGAAGGGGGTGTCGTGGTCCTGACTTTC.

The V call is TRBV4-3, the J call TRBJ2-5, with unresolved D. Trimming took 3 bases from V and 4 from J, leaving 15 bases between them. The CDR3 length is 15 residues. From germline, CDR1 is LGHNA and CDR2 YSLEER. In DNA, the CDR3 is TGCGCCAGCAGCCATCAGACACGGGCGACAGAGACCCAGTACTTC. It is translated as CASSHQTRATETQYF.

The genes are TRBV20-1 and TRBJ2-7, with a weak D call TRBD2 (5 bases). The closer fit of TRBJ2-4 to the DNA end suggests the J call may be wrong. The CDR3 is 14 amino acids. The V gene's germline CDR1 is DFQATT and CDR2 SNEGSKA (reference sequence). Here the CDR3 reads CSARRAPVGDIQYF. DNA for the CDR3: TGCAGTGCTAGACGTGCTCCGGTCGGGGACATTCAGTACTTC.

The genes are TRBV5-6 and TRBJ1-2; D gene unclear. V was pared by 4 bases and J by 4 bases, with 11 bases between. The length of the CDR3 is 13 residues. Per the germline V gene, CDR1 is SGHDT and CDR2 is YYEEEE. The chain's CDR3 is CASSPEGLYGYTF. CDR3 sequence (DNA): TGTGCCAGCAGCCCGGAGGGCCTCTATGGCTACACCTTC.

This chain connects TRBV6-2 or TRBV6-3 to TRBJ1-6; tentatively, D is TRBD1 (5 bases). Germline V CDR1 and CDR2: MNHEY, SVGEGT. Trimming removed 2 bases from V and 16 bases from J, with 12 bases in between. There are 12 residues in the CDR3. In DNA form, the CDR3 reads TGTGCCAGCAGTTACACAGCAGGGCAACTCCACTTT. Protein: CASSYTAGQLHF.

The V gene is TRBV28, the J gene TRBJ2-7, with 13 nucleotides matching TRBD2. The last part of the DNA fits TRBJ2-5 better; the J call may be wrong. The germline gives CDR1 MDHEN, CDR2 SYDVKM. This CDR3 spans 16 amino acids. The CDR3 region is CASSLTSGGAYETQYF. CDR3 DNA sequence: TGTGCCAGCAGCCTTACTAGCGGGGGGGCCTATGAGACCCAGTACTTC.

This chain uses TRBV4-1 with TRBJ1-1, with D possibly TRBD1 on 5 matching bases. This CDR3 is built from 15 residues. Germline assignment: CDR1 MGHRA and CDR2 YSYEKL. Between the trimmed V and J ends, which lost 1 base and 3 bases, there was a span of 12 bases. The CDR3 is CASSQVPREDTEAFF. The CDR3 nucleotides read TGCGCCAGCAGCCAAGTGCCCAGGGAGGACACTGAAGCTTTCTTT.

The chain carries TRBV5-1 and TRBJ2-7; D unclear. Germline loops: CDR1 SGHRS, CDR2 YFSETQ. Trimming left V 2 bases short and J 5 bases short, with 14 bases between. The CDR3 runs to 14 residues. CDR3 DNA: TGCGCCAGCAGCTTCGGGTCTGGCATCAACGAGCAGTACTTC. Translation: CASSFGSGINEQYF.

The CDR3 region is CASSKAGGDTQYF. CDR3 in DNA: TGTGCCAGCAGCAAAGCGGGGGGAGATACGCAGTATTTT. The chain links TRBV7-2 to TRBJ2-3; 9 bases fit TRBD2. This CDR3 region has 13 residues. Germline CDR1 and CDR2: SGHTA and FQGNSA. Unmatched junction bases numbered 2, after V lost 5 bases and J lost 5 bases.

The chain couples TRBV9 to TRBJ2-2; 11 bases fit TRBD2. With V trimmed by 4 bases and J by 6 bases, 8 bases remained unmatched. The CDR3 contains 16 residues. Germline CDR1 reads SGDLS; CDR2 reads YYNGEE. For the CDR3, the DNA is TGTGCCAGCAGCTCAAAGACTAGCGGGGAGGCCGGGGAGCTGTTTTTT. As protein: CASSSKTSGEAGELFF.

CDR3 coding DNA: TGCAGTGCTAACGGGCCTATAAAAAACTACGAGCAGTACTTC. This sequence encodes CSANGPIKNYEQYF. The chain employs TRBV20-1 and TRBJ2-5; D ambiguous. The end of the DNA is better explained by TRBJ2-7, so the J call may be wrong. The CDR3 totals 14 residues. From germline, CDR1 is DFQATT and CDR2 SNEGSKA (reference sequence).

The V and J genes are TRBV15 and TRBJ1-1; a weak D match, TRBD1 (5 bases). CDR1 is LNHNV and CDR2 is YYDKDF in the germline V gene (reference sequence). Trimming left V 1 base short and J 6 bases short, with 12 bases between. This CDR3 region has 14 residues. The CDR3 loop reads CATSRAMGGAEAFF. In nucleotides, the CDR3 is TGTGCCACCAGCAGAGCTATGGGGGGGGCTGAAGCTTTCTTT.

This chain uses TRBV10-3 with TRBJ2-7, with D tentatively TRBD2 (6 bases). Germline V gives CDR1 ENHRY, CDR2 SYGVKD. The CDR3 is 11 residues long. Trimming left V 9 bases short and J 3 bases short, with 9 bases between. Here the CDR3 reads CAIREDYEQYF. The CDR3 coding sequence is TGTGCCATTAGGGAGGACTACGAGCAGTACTTC.

This clonotype was observed a few times. The chain uses TRBV4-1 and TRBJ1-2, with TRBD1 as a possible D gene (5 bases). Germline-derived CDR1 and CDR2 are MGHRA and YSYEKL. Trimming shortened V by 0 bases and J by 4 bases, and 12 bases separated the two germline ends. The length of the CDR3 is 15 residues. This CDR3 reads CASSQDPGGFYGYTF. The CDR3 DNA reads as TGCGCCAGCAGCCAAGACCCTGGGGGGTTCTATGGCTACACCTTC.

The chain has TRBV4-2 and TRBJ2-2; D might be TRBD2 (6 bases). Germline V CDR1 and CDR2: LGHNA, YNFKEQ. The V gene lost 1 base and the J gene lost 3 bases, with 12 bases spanning the gap. The CDR3 contains 16 residues. This CDR3 reads CASSQGGEVHTGELFF. The CDR3 bases are TGTGCCAGCAGCCAAGGCGGGGAGGTACACACCGGGGAGCTGTTTTTT.

The chain carries TRBV3-1 and TRBJ2-3; TRBD2 aligns across 10 bases. The CDR3 consists of 18 residues. V lost 2 bases and J lost 6; bases outside the gene matches: 14. From germline, CDR1 is LGHDT and CDR2 YNNKEL (reference sequence). This CDR3 reads CASSQRPLLAGNPDTQYF. DNA for the CDR3: TGTGCCAGCAGCCAAAGGCCGCTACTAGCGGGGAACCCGGATACGCAGTATTTT.

In this sample, this clonotype turned up a few times. The rearrangement links TRBV27 to TRBJ2-4, with D hard to call. This CDR3 region has 14 residues. Trimming shortened V by 5 bases and J by 0 bases, and 8 bases separated the two germline ends. Germline V gene data show CDR1 as MNHEY and CDR2 as SMNVEV (reference sequence). The CDR3 DNA is TGTGCCAGCAGTCCCCAGGTAGCCAAAAACATTCAGTACTTC. Its protein product is CASSPQVAKNIQYF.

The chain combines TRBV4-1 with TRBJ1-2; a possible D gene is TRBD1 (5 bases). V was shortened by 0 bases and J by 5 bases, with 13 bases between the two germline ends. CDR1 MGHRA and CDR2 YSYEKL come from the germline V gene. CDR3 length: 15 amino acids. CDR3 coding DNA: TGCGCCAGCAGCCAAGAAACCGGGACGGGGTATGGCTACACCTTC. Encoded protein: CASSQETGTGYGYTF.

The chain joins TRBV10-3 to TRBJ2-2; 7 bases line up with TRBD2. The CDR3 extends over 16 amino acids. With 0 bases clipped from V and 1 base from J, the junction kept 2 bases outside the gene matches. In germline, CDR1 is ENHRY, CDR2 SYGVKD. CDR3 nucleotide sequence: TGTGCCATCAGTGAGTCAGCTAGCGGGAACACCGGGGAGCTGTTTTTT. Amino acid sequence: CAISESASGNTGELFF.